These T cell receptor beta chains were read from a single sample in a study of blood T cell repertoires in COVID-19. Clones were sequenced by immunoSEQ multiplex PCR, and TCRdb holds only the in-frame ones, with some missing. The table includes 110,000 to 150,000 clones, around 80% detected once. Sequencing input: PBMCs or T cells enriched from blood (not recorded which). The source of these receptors is a woman between 18 and 29 years old who had been exposed to COVID-19. Each CDR3 is given with its conserved first and last residue. D genes are given only for firm matches.

J | V | length | D | CDR3 | DNA
TRBJ2-1 | TRBV24-1 | 15 | TRBD2 | CATSDRGLVGNEQFF | TGTGCCACCAGTGATAGGGGACTAGTGGGAAATGAGCAGTTCTTC
TRBJ2-3 | TRBV5-1 | 16 | . | CASTPAGSYSTDTQYF | TGCGCCAGCACTCCGGCGGGGAGCTATAGCACAGATACGCAGTATTTT
TRBJ1-2 | TRBV27 | 15 | TRBD1 | CASSLWGTGVSGYTF | TGTGCCAGCAGTTTATGGGGGACAGGGGTTAGTGGCTACACCTTC
TRBJ1-1 | TRBV28 | 18 | . | CASSFSLSLGLQNTEAFF | TGTGCCAGCAGTTTTAGCTTGTCGTTGGGACTCCAGAACACTGAAGCTTTCTTT
TRBJ2-7 | TRBV7-2 | 16 | TRBD2 | CASSRTSGRAPKPQYF | TGTGCCAGCAGCCGGACTAGCGGGAGGGCCCCTAAACCGCAGTACTTC
TRBJ1-1 | TRBV2 | 14 | TRBD1 | CASSIQGAHTEAFF | TGTGCCAGCAGTATACAGGGGGCGCACACTGAAGCTTTCTTT
TRBJ1-1 | TRBV19 | 11 | . | CASRLGTEAFF | TGTGCCAGTAGACTCGGGACTGAAGCTTTCTTT
TRBJ2-3 | TRBV4-1 | 17 | TRBD1 | CASSQAGTGGKLGTQYF | TGCGCCAGCAGCCAAGCCGGGACAGGGGGCAAGTTGGGTACGCAGTATTTT
TRBJ1-2 | TRBV15 | 15 | TRBD1 | CATSRPGTGDYGYTF | TGTGCCACCAGCAGACCCGGGACAGGGGACTATGGCTACACCTTC
TRBJ2-5 | TRBV12-3/TRBV12-4 | 13 | . | CASSLFGEETQYF | TGTGCCAGCAGTTTGTTTGGAGAGGAGACCCAGTACTTC